The T cell receptor (beta chain) under discussion was sequenced for a study of T cell repertoires in cytomegalovirus infection. Study summary: Evidence of both CMV infection and a matching HLA type came from public TCR beta signatures. Study-wide findings and caveats: CMV-specific HLA-C-restricted TCR beta clonotypes dominated the ex vivo response. Identification of carriers of CMV plus the relevant HLA was achieved through cumulative public TCR beta family frequency.

This clonotype has only a few counts. The antigen is not known. MiXCR, applied by TCRdb to the reads, yields one record per CDR3 protein. In the table there are 300,000 to 450,000 distinct CDR3 sequences, 15% to 20% of which are singletons. Trimming shortened V by 6 bases and J by 0 bases, and 18 bases separated the two germline ends. Germline V CDR1 and CDR2: SGHTA, FQGNSA. The CDR3 sequence is 17 residues long. The rearrangement uses TRBV7-2 and TRBJ2-1; D possibly matches TRBD1 or TRBD2 (5 bases each). The material sequenced was PBMCs. This receptor was taken from a human donor in good health (CMV status not recorded). Some clones in this sample may be carry-over from other donors' samples. In DNA form, the CDR3 reads TGTGCCAGCAGTCCCGGTTCGGGACGGAGCTCCTACAATGAGCAGTTCTTC. Its protein product is CASSPGSGRSSYNEQFF.